The source of this T cell receptor beta chain is a study of T cell responses to AZD1222 COVID-19 vaccine. General study results and limits: Just six or seven AZD1222 recipients tested seropositive at baseline.

On this clone: No antigen is known for it.

Libraries were prepared by immunoSEQ multiplex PCR; TCRdb keeps only in-frame clonotypes and omits some of them. The sample consists of tens of thousands of clones, less than 90% of them appearing once. Trimming removed 1 base from V and 3 bases from J, with 10 bases in between. The CDR3 spans 15 residues. The germline V gene has CDR1 LNHDA and CDR2 SQIVND (reference sequence). The sample in question was peripheral blood, obtained 28 days after the second AZD1222 dose. The chain carries TRBV19 and TRBJ1-5, with no clear D. This sequence was found in an adult who received the AZD1222 COVID-19 vaccine. CDR3 loop: CASSIGQRNNQPQHF. CDR3 DNA sequence: TGTGCCAGTAGTATAGGGCAGCGAAACAATCAGCCCCAGCATTTT.